This T cell receptor beta chain comes out of a study of T cell repertoires in cytomegalovirus infection. Study-level background: Selected CMV epitopes included recently identified HLA-C-restricted ones as well as well-studied HLA-B-restricted ones. Both a matching HLA type and CMV infection were indicated by public TCR beta signatures.

TCRdb passed the reads through MiXCR, listing each CDR3 protein once. The sample holds about 340,000 distinct CDR3 sequences, approximately 32% seen once. This clonotype occurred a few times. Its antigen is unidentified. Findings and limits, study-wide: Cumulative frequency (of public TCR beta family members) identified carriers of CMV plus the relevant HLA. CMV-specific TCR beta clonotypes restricted by HLA-C dominated the ex vivo response.

The receptor was isolated from a human donor in good health (CMV status not recorded). Some clones in this sample may be carry-over from other donors' samples. Sequencing was performed on cultured PBMCs, taken from culture after CMV antigen stimulation.

The DNA for the CDR3 is TGCAGTGCTCCGGGCGGGGGCATTAATTCACCCCTCCACTTT. Translation gives CSAPGGGINSPLHF. V usage is TRBV20-1 and J usage is TRBJ1-6; possible D gene TRBD1, 6 bases. Germline CDR1 reads DFQATT; CDR2 reads SNEGSKA (reference sequence). CDR3 length: 14 amino acids. Deletions cut 5 bases from V and 6 bases from J, with 14 bases between.